This TCR beta chain was sequenced in a study of blood T cell repertoires in COVID-19. On the study more broadly: T cells, B-cell-depleted T cells, or PBMCs supplied cDNA or gDNA.

In the authors' methods: Quantification of nucleated cells was approximated via reference gene primer amplification. Data came from immunoSEQ multiplex PCR; TCRdb stores just in-frame clones and leaves some out. Clone size and V and J calls were adopted from that table, with D and trimming inferred from the DNA. The data contain 250,000 to 350,000 clones, roughly 89% of them singletons. The V gene's germline CDR1 is SGHDN and CDR2 FVKESK. CDR3 length: 17 residues. With 1 base removed from V and 2 bases from J, the gap between germline ends came to 17 bases. Participants came from under 30 US areas, aged roughly 18 to 89 years. Participant-reported clinical history was the basis for cohort assignment.

The chain has TRBV14 and TRBJ2-5; perhaps TRBD2 as D (5 bases). The TCR sequence derives from a woman under 30 with acute COVID-19. Sequenced material: PBMCs or T cells enriched from blood (not recorded which). The CDR3 protein is CASSQVRRGAVQETQYF. The CDR3, as DNA: TGTGCCAGCAGCCAAGTTCGTCGCGGAGCGGTTCAAGAGACCCAGTACTTC. The variable domain in full, completed from reference TRBV14 and TRBJ2-5, reads EAGVTQFPSHSVIEKGQTVTLRCDPISGHDNLYWYRRVMGKEIKFLLHFVKESKQDESGMPNNRFLAERTGGTYSTLKVQPAELEDSGVYFCASSQVRRGAVQETQYFGPGTRLLVL.